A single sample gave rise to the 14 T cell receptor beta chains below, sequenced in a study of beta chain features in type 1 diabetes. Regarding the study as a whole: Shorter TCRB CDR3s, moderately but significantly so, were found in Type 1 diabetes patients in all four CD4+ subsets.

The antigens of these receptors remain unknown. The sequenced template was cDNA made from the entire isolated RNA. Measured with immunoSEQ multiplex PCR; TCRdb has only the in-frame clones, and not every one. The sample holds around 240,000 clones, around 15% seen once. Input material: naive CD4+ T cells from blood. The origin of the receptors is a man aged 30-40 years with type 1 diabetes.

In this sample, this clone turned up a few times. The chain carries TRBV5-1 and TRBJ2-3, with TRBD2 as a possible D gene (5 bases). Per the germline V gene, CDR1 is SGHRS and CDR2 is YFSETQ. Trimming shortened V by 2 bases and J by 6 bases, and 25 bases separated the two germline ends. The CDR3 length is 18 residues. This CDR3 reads CASSFAGGPATRWDTQYF. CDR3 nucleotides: TGCGCCAGCAGCTTCGCTGGAGGCCCGGCCACCCGTTGGGATACGCAGTATTTT.

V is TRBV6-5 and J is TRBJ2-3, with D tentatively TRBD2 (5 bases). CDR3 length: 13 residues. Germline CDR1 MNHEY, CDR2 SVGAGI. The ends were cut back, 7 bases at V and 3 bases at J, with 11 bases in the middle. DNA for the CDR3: TGTGCCAGCACTGAGCGGTTTACAGATACGCAGTATTTT. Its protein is CASTERFTDTQYF.

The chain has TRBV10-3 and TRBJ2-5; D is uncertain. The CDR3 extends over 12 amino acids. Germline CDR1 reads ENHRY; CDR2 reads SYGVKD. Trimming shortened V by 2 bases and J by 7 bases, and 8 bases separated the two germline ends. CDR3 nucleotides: TGTGCCATCAGTGAGATGACGGGGACCCAGTACTTC. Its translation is CAISEMTGTQYF.

The CDR3 reads CASSRGSTDEQYF. The CDR3 nucleotides are TGTGCCAGCAGCAGGGGGAGTACGGACGAGCAGTACTTC. V gene TRBV5-4 combines with J gene TRBJ2-7, with a possible D match to TRBD1 (6 bases). The CDR3 extends over 13 amino acids. Germline assignment: CDR1 SGHNT and CDR2 YYREEE (reference sequence). V was clipped by 4 bases and J by 5 bases, with 13 bases between them.

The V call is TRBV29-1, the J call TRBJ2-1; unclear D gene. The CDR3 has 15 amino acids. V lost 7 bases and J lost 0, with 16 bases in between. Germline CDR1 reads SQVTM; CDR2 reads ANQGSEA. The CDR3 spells CSARRTVSSYNEQFF. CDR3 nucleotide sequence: TGCAGCGCCCGACGGACGGTGAGCTCCTACAATGAGCAGTTCTTC.

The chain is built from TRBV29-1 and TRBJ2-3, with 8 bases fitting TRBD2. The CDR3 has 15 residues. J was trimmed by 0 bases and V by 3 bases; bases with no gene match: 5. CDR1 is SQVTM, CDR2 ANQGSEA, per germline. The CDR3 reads CSVDISGASTDTQYF. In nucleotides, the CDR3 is TGCAGCGTTGATATTAGCGGGGCTAGCACAGATACGCAGTATTTT.

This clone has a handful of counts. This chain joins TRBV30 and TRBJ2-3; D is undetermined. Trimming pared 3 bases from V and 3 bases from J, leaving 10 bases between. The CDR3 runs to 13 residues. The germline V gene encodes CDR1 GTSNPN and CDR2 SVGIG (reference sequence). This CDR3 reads CAWRVVGTDTQYF. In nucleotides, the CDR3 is TGTGCCTGGAGAGTGGTCGGGACAGATACGCAGTATTTT.

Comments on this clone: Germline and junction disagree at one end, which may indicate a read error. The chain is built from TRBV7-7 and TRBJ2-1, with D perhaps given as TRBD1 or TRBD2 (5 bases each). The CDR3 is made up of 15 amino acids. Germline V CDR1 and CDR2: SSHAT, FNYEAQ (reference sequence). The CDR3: CASSLDSGPYNEQFF. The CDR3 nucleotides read TGTGCTAGCAGCTTAGACAGCGGACCCTACAATGAGCAGTTCTTC.

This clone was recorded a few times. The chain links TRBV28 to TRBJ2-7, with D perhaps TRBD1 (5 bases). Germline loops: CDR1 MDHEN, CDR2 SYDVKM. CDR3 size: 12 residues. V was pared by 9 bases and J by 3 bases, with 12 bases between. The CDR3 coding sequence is TGTGCCAGGTACAGGTATGACTACGAGCAGTACTTC. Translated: CARYRYDYEQYF.

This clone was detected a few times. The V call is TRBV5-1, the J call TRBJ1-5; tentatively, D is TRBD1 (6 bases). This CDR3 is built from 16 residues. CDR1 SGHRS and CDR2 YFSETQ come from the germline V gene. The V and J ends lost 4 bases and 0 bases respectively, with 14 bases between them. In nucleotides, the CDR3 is TGCGCCAGCAGCCTCAGGGGTCCTTATAGCAATCAGCCCCAGCATTTT. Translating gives CASSLRGPYSNQPQHF.

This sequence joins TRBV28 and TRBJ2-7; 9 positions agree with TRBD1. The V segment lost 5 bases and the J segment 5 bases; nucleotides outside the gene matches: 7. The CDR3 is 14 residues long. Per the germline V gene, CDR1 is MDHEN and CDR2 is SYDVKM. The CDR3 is CASSPGTGFDEQYF. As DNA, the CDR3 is TGTGCCAGCAGTCCCGGGACAGGGTTCGACGAGCAGTACTTC.

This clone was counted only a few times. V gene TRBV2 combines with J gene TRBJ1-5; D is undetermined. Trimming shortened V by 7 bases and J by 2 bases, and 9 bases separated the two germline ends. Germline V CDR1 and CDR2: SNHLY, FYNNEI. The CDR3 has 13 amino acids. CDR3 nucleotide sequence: TGTGCCAGCACGTACACAGGCAATCAGCCCCAGCATTTT. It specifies CASTYTGNQPQHF.

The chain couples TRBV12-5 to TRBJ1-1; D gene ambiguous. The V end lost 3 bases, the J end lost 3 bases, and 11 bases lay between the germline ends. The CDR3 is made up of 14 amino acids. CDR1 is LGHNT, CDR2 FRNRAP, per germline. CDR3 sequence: CASGLYGRDTEAFF. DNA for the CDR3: TGTGCTAGTGGTTTATACGGCCGGGACACTGAAGCTTTCTTT.

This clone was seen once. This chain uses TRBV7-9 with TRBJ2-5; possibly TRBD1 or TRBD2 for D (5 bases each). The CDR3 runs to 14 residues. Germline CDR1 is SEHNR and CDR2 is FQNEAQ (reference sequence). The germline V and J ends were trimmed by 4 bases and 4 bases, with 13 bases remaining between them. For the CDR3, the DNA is TGTGCCAGCAGCTACCTGAGTGGGGGAGAGACCCAGTACTTC. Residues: CASSYLSGGETQYF.